This T cell receptor (beta chain) was found in a study of blood T cell repertoires in COVID-19. The method was immunoSEQ multiplex PCR; TCRdb's version includes in-frame clones alone and lacks a portion of them. The data contain hundreds of thousands of clones, 65% to 90% of them singletons. The receptor comes from a man aged 25-45 years who had recovered from COVID-19. Sequencing was performed on PBMCs or T cells enriched from blood (not recorded which).

The CDR3: CASSYWQGDSPLHF. The CDR3 coding sequence is TGTGCCAGCAGTTACTGGCAGGGGGATTCACCCCTCCACTTT. The rearrangement links TRBV6-5 to TRBJ1-6; 7 bases are a match to TRBD1. The CDR3 length is 14 residues. CDR1 and CDR2 from the germline V gene are MNHEY and SVGAGI. V lost 1 base, J lost 8 bases, and 2 bases stayed unmatched.